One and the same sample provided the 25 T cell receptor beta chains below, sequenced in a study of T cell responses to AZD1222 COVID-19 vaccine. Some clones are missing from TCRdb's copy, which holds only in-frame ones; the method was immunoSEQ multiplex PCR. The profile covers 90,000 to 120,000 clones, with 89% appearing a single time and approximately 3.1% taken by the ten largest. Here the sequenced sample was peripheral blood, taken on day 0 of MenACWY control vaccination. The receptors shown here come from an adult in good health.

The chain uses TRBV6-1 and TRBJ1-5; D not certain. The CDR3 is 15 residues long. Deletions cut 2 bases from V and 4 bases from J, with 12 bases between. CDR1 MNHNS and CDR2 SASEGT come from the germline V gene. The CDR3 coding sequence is TGTGCCAGCAGTGAACTGGCCCCGGAAAATCAGCCCCAGCATTTT. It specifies CASSELAPENQPQHF.

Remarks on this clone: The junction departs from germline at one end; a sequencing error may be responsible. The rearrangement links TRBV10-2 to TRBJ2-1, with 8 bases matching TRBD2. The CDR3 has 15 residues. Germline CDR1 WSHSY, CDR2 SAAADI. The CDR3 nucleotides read TGCGCCAGCAGCTCCGGGACTAGTTCCTTCAATGAGCAGTTCTTC. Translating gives CASSSGTSSFNEQFF.

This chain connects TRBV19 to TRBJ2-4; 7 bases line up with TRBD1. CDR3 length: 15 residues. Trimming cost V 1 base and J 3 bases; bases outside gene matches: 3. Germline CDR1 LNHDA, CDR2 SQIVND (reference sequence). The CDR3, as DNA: TGTGCCAGTAGTATAGTCGGGACAGTCAAAAACATTCAGTACTTC. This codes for CASSIVGTVKNIQYF. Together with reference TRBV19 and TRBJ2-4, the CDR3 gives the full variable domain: DGGITQSPKYLFRKEGQNVTLSCEQNLNHDAMYWYRQDPGQGLRLIYYSQIVNDFQKGDIAEGYSVSREKKESFPLTVTSAQKNPTAFYLCASSIVGTVKNIQYFGAGTRLSVL.

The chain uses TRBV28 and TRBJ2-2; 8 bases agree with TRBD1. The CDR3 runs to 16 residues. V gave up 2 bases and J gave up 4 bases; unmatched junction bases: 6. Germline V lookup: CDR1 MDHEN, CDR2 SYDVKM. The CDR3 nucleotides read TGTGCCAGCAGTTTAACCGGACAGGGCGGCACCGGGGAGCTGTTTTTT. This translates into CASSLTGQGGTGELFF.

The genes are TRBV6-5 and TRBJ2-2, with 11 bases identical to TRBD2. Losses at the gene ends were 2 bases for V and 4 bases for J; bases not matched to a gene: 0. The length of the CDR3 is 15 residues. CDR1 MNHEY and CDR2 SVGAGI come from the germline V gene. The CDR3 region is CASSYLAGGTGELFF. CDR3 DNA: TGTGCCAGCAGTTACCTAGCGGGGGGCACCGGGGAGCTGTTTTTT.

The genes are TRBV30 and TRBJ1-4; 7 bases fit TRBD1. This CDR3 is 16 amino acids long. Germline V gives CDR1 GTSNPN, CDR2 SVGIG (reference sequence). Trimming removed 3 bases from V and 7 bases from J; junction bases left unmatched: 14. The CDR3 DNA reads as TGTGCCTGGAGGCGCCTCTCAGGGGGAGGAGCTGAAAAACTGTTTTTT. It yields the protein CAWRRLSGGGAEKLFF.

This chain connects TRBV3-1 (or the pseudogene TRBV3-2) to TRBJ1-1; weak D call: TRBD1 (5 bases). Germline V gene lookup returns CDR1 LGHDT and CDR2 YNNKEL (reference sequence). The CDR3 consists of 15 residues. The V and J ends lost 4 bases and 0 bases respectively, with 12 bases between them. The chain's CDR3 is CASSPGGAMNTEAFF. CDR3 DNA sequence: TGTGCCAGCAGCCCTGGTGGGGCCATGAACACTGAAGCTTTCTTT.

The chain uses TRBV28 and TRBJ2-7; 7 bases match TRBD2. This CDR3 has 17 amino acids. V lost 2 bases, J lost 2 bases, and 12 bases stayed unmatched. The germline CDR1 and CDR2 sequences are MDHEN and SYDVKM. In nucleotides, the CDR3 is TGTGCCAGCAGTTTAAGGCTTATGGGGGGGGATCCCTACGAGCAGTACTTC. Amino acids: CASSLRLMGGDPYEQYF. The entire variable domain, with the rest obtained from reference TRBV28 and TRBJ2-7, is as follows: DVKVTQSSRYLVKRTGEKVFLECVQDMDHENMFWYRQDPGLGLRLIYFSYDVKMKEKGDIPEGYSVSREKKERFSLILESASTNQTSMYLCASSLRLMGGDPYEQYFGPGTRLTVT.

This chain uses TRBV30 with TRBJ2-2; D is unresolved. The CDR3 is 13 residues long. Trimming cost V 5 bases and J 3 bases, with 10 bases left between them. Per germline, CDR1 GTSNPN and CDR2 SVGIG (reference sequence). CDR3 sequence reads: CAWVTGYTGELFF. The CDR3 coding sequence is TGTGCCTGGGTGACTGGTTACACCGGGGAGCTGTTTTTT.

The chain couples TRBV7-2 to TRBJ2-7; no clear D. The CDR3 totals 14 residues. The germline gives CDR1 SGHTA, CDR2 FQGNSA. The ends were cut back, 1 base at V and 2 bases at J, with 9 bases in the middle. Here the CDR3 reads CASSLVPSPYEQYF. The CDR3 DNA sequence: TGTGCCAGCAGCTTAGTCCCCAGCCCCTACGAGCAGTACTTC.

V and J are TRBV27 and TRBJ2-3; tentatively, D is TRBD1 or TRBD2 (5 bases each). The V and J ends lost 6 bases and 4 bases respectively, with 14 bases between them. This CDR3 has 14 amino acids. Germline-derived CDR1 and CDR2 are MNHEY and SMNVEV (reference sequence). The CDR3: CASRAWGLADTQYF. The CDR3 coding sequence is TGTGCCAGCAGGGCTTGGGGGTTGGCAGATACGCAGTATTTT.

The CDR3 DNA reads TGTGCCAGCAGCCCCAGGACAGGGGTAACTGAAGCTTTCTTT. This gives the protein CASSPRTGVTEAFF. This rearrangement joins TRBV6-5 to TRBJ1-1, with TRBD1 matching 9 bases. CDR1 MNHEY and CDR2 SVGAGI come from the germline V gene. The trim removed 6 bases at V and 5 bases at J, leaving 7 bases unmatched. The CDR3 has 14 amino acids.

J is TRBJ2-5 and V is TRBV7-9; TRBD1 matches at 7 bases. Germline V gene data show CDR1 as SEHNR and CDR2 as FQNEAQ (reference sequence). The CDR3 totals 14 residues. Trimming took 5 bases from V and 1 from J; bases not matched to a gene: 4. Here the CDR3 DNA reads TGTGCCAGCAGCCCGGGGACAGCCCAAGAGACCCAGTACTTC. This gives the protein CASSPGTAQETQYF.

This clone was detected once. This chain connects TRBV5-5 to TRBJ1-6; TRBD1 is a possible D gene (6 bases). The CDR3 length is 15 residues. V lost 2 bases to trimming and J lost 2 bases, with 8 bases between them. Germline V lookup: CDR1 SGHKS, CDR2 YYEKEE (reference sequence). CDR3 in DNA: TGTGCCAGCAGCTTTTGGGACACCTATAATTCACCCCTCCACTTT. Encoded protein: CASSFWDTYNSPLHF.

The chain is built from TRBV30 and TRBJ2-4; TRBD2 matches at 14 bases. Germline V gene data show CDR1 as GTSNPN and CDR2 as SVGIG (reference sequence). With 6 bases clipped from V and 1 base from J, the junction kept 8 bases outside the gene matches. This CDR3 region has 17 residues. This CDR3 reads CACPGLAGERAKNIQYF. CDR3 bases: TGTGCCTGTCCGGGACTAGCGGGGGAGCGGGCCAAAAACATTCAGTACTTC.

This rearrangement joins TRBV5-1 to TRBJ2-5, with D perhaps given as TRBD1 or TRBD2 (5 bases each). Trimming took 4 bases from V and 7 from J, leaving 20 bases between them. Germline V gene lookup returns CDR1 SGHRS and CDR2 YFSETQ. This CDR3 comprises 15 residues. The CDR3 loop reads CASSAGTEVGRTQYF. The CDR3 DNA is TGCGCCAGCAGCGCCGGGACGGAGGTTGGTCGGACCCAGTACTTC.

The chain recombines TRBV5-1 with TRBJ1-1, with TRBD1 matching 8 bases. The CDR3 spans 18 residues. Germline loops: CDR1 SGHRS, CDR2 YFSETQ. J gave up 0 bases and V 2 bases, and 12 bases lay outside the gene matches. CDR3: CASSFGQGQGFLNTEAFF. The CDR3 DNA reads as TGCGCCAGCAGCTTCGGACAGGGCCAGGGGTTTTTGAACACTGAAGCTTTCTTT.

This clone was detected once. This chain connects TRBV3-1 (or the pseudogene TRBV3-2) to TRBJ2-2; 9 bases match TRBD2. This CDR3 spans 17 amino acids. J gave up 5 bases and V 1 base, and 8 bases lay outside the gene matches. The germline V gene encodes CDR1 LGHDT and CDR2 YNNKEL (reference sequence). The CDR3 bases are TGTGCCAGCAGCCAAGTCCGGAGCGGGGGGAGGACCGGGGAGCTGTTTTTT. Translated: CASSQVRSGGRTGELFF.

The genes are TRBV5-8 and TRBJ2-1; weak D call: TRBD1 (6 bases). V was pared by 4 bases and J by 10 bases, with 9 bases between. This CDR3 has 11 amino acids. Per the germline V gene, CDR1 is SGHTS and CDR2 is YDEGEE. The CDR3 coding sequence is TGTGCCAGCAGCCCTGACAGGGAGCAGTTCTTC. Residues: CASSPDREQFF.

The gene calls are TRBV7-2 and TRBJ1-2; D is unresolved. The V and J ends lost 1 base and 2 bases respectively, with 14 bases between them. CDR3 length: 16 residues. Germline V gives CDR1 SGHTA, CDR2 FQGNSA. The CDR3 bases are TGTGCCAGCAGCTTAGTTCGGGGAATCGCCAACTATGGCTACACCTTC. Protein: CASSLVRGIANYGYTF.

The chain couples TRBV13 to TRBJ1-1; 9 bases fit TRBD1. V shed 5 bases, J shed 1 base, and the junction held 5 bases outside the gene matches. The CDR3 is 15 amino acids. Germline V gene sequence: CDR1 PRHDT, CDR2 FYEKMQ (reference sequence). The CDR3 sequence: CASSLPGQGNTEAFF. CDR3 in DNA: TGTGCCAGCAGCCTCCCGGGACAGGGGAACACTGAAGCTTTCTTT. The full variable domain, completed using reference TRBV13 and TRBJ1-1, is AAGVIQSPRHLIKEKRETATLKCYPIPRHDTVYWYQQGPGQDPQFLISFYEKMQSDKGSIPDRFSAQQFSDYHSELNMSSLELGDSALYFCASSLPGQGNTEAFFGQGTRLTVV.

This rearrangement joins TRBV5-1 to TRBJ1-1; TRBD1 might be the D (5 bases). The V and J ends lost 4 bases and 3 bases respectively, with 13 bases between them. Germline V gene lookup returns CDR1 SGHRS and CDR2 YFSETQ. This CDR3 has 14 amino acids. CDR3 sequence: CASSINPGDTEAFF. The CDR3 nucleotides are TGCGCCAGCAGCATAAATCCGGGGGACACTGAAGCTTTCTTT. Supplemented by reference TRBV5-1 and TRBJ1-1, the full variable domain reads KAGVTQTPRYLIKTRGQQVTLSCSPISGHRSVSWYQQTPGQGLQFLFEYFSETQRNKGNFPGRFSGRQFSNSRSEMNVSTLELGDSALYLCASSINPGDTEAFFGQGTRLTVV.

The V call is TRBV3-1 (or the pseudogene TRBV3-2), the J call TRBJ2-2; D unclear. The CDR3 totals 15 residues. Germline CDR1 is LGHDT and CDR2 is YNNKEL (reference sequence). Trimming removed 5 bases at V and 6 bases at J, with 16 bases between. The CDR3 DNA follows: TGTGCCAGCAGCTCTTCAGAAAGTACGTCCGGGGAGCTGTTTTTT. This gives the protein CASSSSESTSGELFF.

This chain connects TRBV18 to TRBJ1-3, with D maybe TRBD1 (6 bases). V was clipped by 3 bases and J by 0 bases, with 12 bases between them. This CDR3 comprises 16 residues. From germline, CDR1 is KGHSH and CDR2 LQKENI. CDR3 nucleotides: TGTGCCAGCTCACCGGGGGGGGCCCGCTCTGGAAACACCATATATTTT. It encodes CASSPGGARSGNTIYF.

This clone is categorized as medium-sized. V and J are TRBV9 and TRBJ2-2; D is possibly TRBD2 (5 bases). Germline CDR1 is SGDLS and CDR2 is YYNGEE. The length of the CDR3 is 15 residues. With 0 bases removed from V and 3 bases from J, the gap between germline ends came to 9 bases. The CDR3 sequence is CASSVGGDDTGELFF. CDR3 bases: TGTGCCAGCAGCGTAGGGGGAGACGACACCGGGGAGCTGTTTTTT.